The 11 T cell receptor beta chains in this list originate from one sample, sequenced in a study of a mutant IDH1 vaccine in newly diagnosed glioma (dated by TCRdb to the early 2020s). Receptor amplification or capture employed the immunoSEQ multiplex PCR assay. What TCRdb holds here is the immuneACCESS table cut down to in-frame rearrangements. Part of the clones is not present; checked against another copy, under half of the missing clones reflect an unresolved V gene, and the others are unexplained. A total of over 45,000 clones appear in this sample, 80% to 90% of them only once. The ten biggest clones cover less than 8% of the sample. No antigen has been assigned to these receptors. The time point label corresponds to: week 5, during vaccination. Each vaccine dose was 300 ug of a 20-mer mutant IDH1 peptide in Montanide, given subcutaneously with topical imiquimod. The starting material was PBMCs, obtained from a glioma patient whose treatment included an IDH1 peptide vaccine. Receptors were obtained from a woman in her forties or fifties with glioma.

V is TRBV6-1 and J is TRBJ2-2, with 10 bases that match TRBD2. CDR3 size: 18 residues. V was pared by 1 base and J by 6 bases, with 11 bases of the junction left unmatched. Germline CDR1 is MNHNS and CDR2 is SASEGT. DNA for the CDR3: TGTGCCAGCAGTGAAGGTAATAGCGGGGGGATGGTTCCCGGGGAGCTGTTTTTT. Encoded protein: CASSEGNSGGMVPGELFF.

J is TRBJ1-1 and V is TRBV10-3, with no clear D. CDR3 length: 11 residues. Trimming removed 4 bases from V and 4 bases from J, with 4 bases in between. In germline, CDR1 is ENHRY, CDR2 SYGVKD. CDR3: CAISVGTEAFF. CDR3 nucleotides: TGTGCCATCAGTGTGGGCACTGAAGCTTTCTTT.

This rearrangement joins TRBV6-5 to TRBJ2-1, with 10 bases identical to TRBD1. V shed 5 bases, J shed 7 bases, and the junction held 5 bases outside the gene matches. There are 14 residues in the CDR3. From germline, CDR1 is MNHEY and CDR2 SVGAGI. The CDR3 spells CASSTGTGANEQFF. The CDR3 region has the DNA TGTGCCAGCAGTACCGGGACAGGGGCGAATGAGCAGTTCTTC.

This rearrangement joins TRBV7-2 to TRBJ1-5; a possible D gene is TRBD1 (5 bases). With 2 bases removed from V and 1 base from J, the gap between germline ends came to 12 bases. The V gene's germline CDR1 is SGHTA and CDR2 FQGNSA. The CDR3 is 16 amino acids. The CDR3 region is CASSLFGGTSNQPQHF. CDR3 coding DNA: TGTGCCAGCAGCTTATTTGGGGGGACCAGCAATCAGCCCCAGCATTTT.

The chain has TRBV6-5 and TRBJ2-7; TRBD2 agrees at 8 bases. V dropped 2 bases and J dropped 3; count of bases not matched to a gene: 6. CDR1 and CDR2 from the germline V gene are MNHEY and SVGAGI. The CDR3 sequence is 15 residues long. CDR3 loop: CASSYGAGGVYEQYF. The CDR3 coding sequence is TGTGCCAGCAGTTACGGGGCGGGGGGAGTCTACGAGCAGTACTTC.

The chain links TRBV20-1 to TRBJ1-2; a possible D gene is TRBD1 (5 bases). The CDR3 covers 10 residues. Germline V gene data show CDR1 as DFQATT and CDR2 as SNEGSKA (reference sequence). The CDR3 DNA is TGCAGCGCCCTGGGGCATGGCTACACCTTC. It translates to CSALGHGYTF.

V gene TRBV5-5 combines with J gene TRBJ2-5; D not resolved. The CDR3 loop spans 12 amino acids. The V and J ends lost 0 bases and 5 bases respectively, with 5 bases between them. CDR1 and CDR2 (germline): SGHKS, YYEKEE (reference sequence). The CDR3 DNA is TGTGCCAGCAGCTTGGCATGGGAGACCCAGTACTTC. Its translation: CASSLAWETQYF.

The J gene is TRBJ1-2, the V gene TRBV5-1; TRBD1 aligns across 10 bases. The CDR3 is 15 amino acids. CDR1 and CDR2 from the germline V gene are SGHRS and YFSETQ. Trimming at V came to 0 bases and at J to 8 bases, leaving 7 bases not matched to a gene. CDR3 in amino acids: CASSLAHSDRGGYTF. The CDR3 region has the DNA TGCGCCAGCAGCTTGGCCCACTCGGACAGGGGGGGCTACACCTTC.

The chain uses TRBV19 and TRBJ2-6, with D perhaps matching TRBD1 (5 bases). The CDR3 consists of 18 residues. Germline lookup yields CDR1 LNHDA and CDR2 SQIVND (reference sequence). The V and J ends lost 3 bases and 0 bases respectively, with 15 bases between them. The CDR3, as DNA: TGTGCCAGTAGTATTAACCCGGCAGGGAACTCTGGGGCCAACGTCCTGACTTTC. Encoded protein: CASSINPAGNSGANVLTF.

This chain joins TRBV4-1 and TRBJ1-1; D is possibly TRBD1 (6 bases). Germline CDR1 is MGHRA and CDR2 is YSYEKL. The ends were cut back, 5 bases at V and 7 bases at J, with 14 bases in the middle. The CDR3 has 13 amino acids. The CDR3 sequence is CASSFRQALEAFF. DNA for the CDR3: TGCGCCAGCAGCTTTCGACAGGCGCTTGAAGCTTTCTTT.

The V call is TRBV27, the J call TRBJ1-6; tentative D call: TRBD1 (5 bases). This CDR3 region has 18 residues. V was pared by 2 bases and J by 7 bases, with 21 bases between. Germline CDR1 is MNHEY and CDR2 is SMNVEV (reference sequence). CDR3 in amino acids: CASSLGTPGMGGNSPLHF. The CDR3 nucleotides are TGTGCCAGCAGTTTAGGGACCCCGGGGATGGGGGGAAATTCACCCCTCCACTTT.